The present entry profiles one T cell receptor (beta chain) with its context. This sample was taken from a study of blood T cell repertoires in COVID-19. The protocol was immunoSEQ multiplex PCR, while the TCRdb copy is restricted to in-frame clones and leaves out a portion. Of just under 350,000 clones listed, roughly 86% are singletons. The TCR comes from a woman between 70 and 85 years old with COVID-19, enrolled during active disease. Material for sequencing was peripheral blood.

For the CDR3, the DNA is TGTGCCAGCGAAAAGACCAGGGGGCGAAAGGCTTTCTTT. Translated: CASEKTRGRKAFF. The V and J genes are TRBV6-5 and TRBJ1-1; 8 bases agree with TRBD1. CDR3 length: 13 residues. With V trimmed by 8 bases and J by 11 bases, 13 bases remained unmatched. The germline gives CDR1 MNHEY, CDR2 SVGAGI.